The 25 T cell receptor beta chains below were found in one sample sequenced in a study of CD4 and CD8 cells across lung adenocarcinoma regions. TCRdb fed the PCR reads into MiXCR, producing one record per CDR3 protein. The sample has roughly 10,000 distinct CDR3 sequences, 40% to 55% seen once; the top ten hold around a third. Sequenced material: CD8+ T cells from the margin of a lung tumor. The receptors stem from a male donor with lung adenocarcinoma. The CD4 and CD8 labels of this study may be unreliable.

The chain couples TRBV6-1 to TRBJ2-5; possibly TRBD2 for D (7 bases). Trimming took off 3 bases at V and 2 bases at J, with 19 bases between the two ends. The germline V gene encodes CDR1 MNHNS and CDR2 SASEGT. There are 17 residues in the CDR3. DNA for the CDR3: TGTGCCAGCAGTGATACGCGGGGGCCGGTAGATCAAGAGACCCAGTACTTC. It encodes CASSDTRGPVDQETQYF.

The chain recombines TRBV7-2 with TRBJ2-1; D unclear. The DNA end is a closer match to TRBJ2-5, so the J assignment may be wrong. The CDR3 covers 13 residues. Germline CDR1 and CDR2: SGHTA and FQGNSA. The CDR3 nucleotides are TGTGCCAGCAGCTTAGACAGTCAAGAGACCCAGTACTTC. As protein: CASSLDSQETQYF.

Concerning this clonotype: Mismatch with germline at one junction end may stem from a read error. J is TRBJ2-1 and V is TRBV7-8; TRBD1 might be the D (6 bases). Germline CDR1 SGHVS, CDR2 FQNEAQ. The CDR3 loop spans 15 amino acids. CDR3 nucleotides: TGTGCCAGCAGCTACGGGCAGGGGAGCACCGATGAGCAGTTTTTT. This codes for CASSYGQGSTDEQFF.

Ten or more counts support this clonotype. A read error may be the cause here, since a much bigger clone is one base away. The chain links TRBV27 to TRBJ2-1; D is unresolved. V lost 0 bases, J lost 13 bases, and 19 bases lay in between. From germline, CDR1 is MNHEY and CDR2 SMNVEV (reference sequence). This CDR3 contains 15 residues. The CDR3 coding sequence is TGTGCCAGCAGTTTATCTCCCACGGGTGTGGAGACCCAGTTCTTC. It is translated as CASSLSPTGVETQFF.

The rearrangement links TRBV12-3 or TRBV12-4 to TRBJ2-2, with D possibly TRBD2 on 6 matching bases. Trimming left V 5 bases short and J 4 bases short, with 14 bases between. The length of the CDR3 is 15 residues. The CDR3 loop reads CASSPGVMGTGELFF. The DNA for the CDR3 is TGTGCCAGCAGTCCGGGGGTCATGGGCACCGGGGAGCTGTTTTTT.

This sequence joins TRBV20-1 and TRBJ2-1; 7 positions match TRBD2. V trimming: 3 bases; J trimming: 9 bases; junction bases outside the gene matches: 14. CDR3 length equals 15 residues. Per the germline V gene, CDR1 is DFQATT and CDR2 is SNEGSKA (reference sequence). DNA for the CDR3: TGCAGTGCTAGCGGAATTTACCCGGGAGGTGGTGAGCAGTTCTTC. Translating gives CSASGIYPGGGEQFF.

The chain couples TRBV3-1 to TRBJ2-7; 9 bases align to TRBD1. Unmatched junction bases numbered 7, after V lost 4 bases and J lost 0 bases. The CDR3 is made up of 16 amino acids. From germline, CDR1 is LGHDT and CDR2 YNNKEL (reference sequence). The CDR3 is CASSLTGTGSSYEQYF. In DNA form, the CDR3 reads TGTGCCAGCAGCCTTACCGGGACAGGGAGCTCCTACGAGCAGTACTTC.

The table lists this clonotype with a few counts. The chain links TRBV27 to TRBJ2-1; TRBD2 matches at 13 bases. The CDR3 consists of 15 residues. Germline assignment: CDR1 MNHEY and CDR2 SMNVEV (reference sequence). V trimming: 6 bases; J trimming: 9 bases; junction bases outside the gene matches: 8. CDR3 coding DNA: TGTGCCAGCAGCAGGACTAGCGGGAGAACCCCTGAGCAGTTCTTC. This gives the protein CASSRTSGRTPEQFF.

Worth noting for this clonotype: An end of the junction does not agree with germline; a read error may underlie this. The gene calls are TRBV10-3 and TRBJ2-6; D is perhaps TRBD1 or TRBD2 (5 bases each). CDR1 ENHRY and CDR2 SYGVKD come from the germline V gene. This CDR3 comprises 13 residues. CDR3 sequence reads: CAGLRPGADVLSF. CDR3 nucleotides: TGTGCCGGGCTGCGCCCCGGGGCAGATGTCCTGTCTTTC.

This clonotype appeared a few times. CDR3 coding DNA: TGCAGTGGGGCGGGCGGCACAGATACGCAGTATTTT. It codes for CSGAGGTDTQYF. The rearrangement uses TRBV20-1 and TRBJ2-3; weak D call: TRBD2 (5 bases). This CDR3 comprises 12 residues. With 7 bases removed from V and 1 base from J, the gap between germline ends came to 9 bases. CDR1 and CDR2 from the germline V gene are DFQATT and SNEGSKA (reference sequence).

The chain couples TRBV12-3 or TRBV12-4 to TRBJ2-5; a weak D match, TRBD2 (6 bases). Matching the DNA end better, TRBJ2-7 makes the J call doubtful. This CDR3 contains 12 residues. This chain's CDR3 is CASALWGDEQYF. The CDR3 nucleotides read TGTGCCAGCGCCTTGTGGGGGGACGAGCAGTACTTC.

Written as DNA, the CDR3 is TGTGCCAGCAGCCCTGCACTTCAGTTACAAGAGACCCAGTACTTC. Translation: CASSPALQLQETQYF. This sequence joins TRBV7-9 and TRBJ2-5; D remains unclear. This CDR3 is built from 15 residues. V lost 5 bases, J lost 2 bases, and 15 bases lay in between. The germline V gene encodes CDR1 SEHNR and CDR2 FQNEAQ (reference sequence).

This clonotype came up many times. The chain joins TRBV4-1 to TRBJ2-3; 7 nucleotides agree with TRBD1. Trimming removed 4 bases from V and 1 base from J; junction bases left unmatched: 8. The CDR3 totals 16 residues. CDR1 is MGHRA and CDR2 is YSYEKL in the germline V gene. CDR3 protein: CASSPNRDSRTDTQYF. As DNA, the CDR3 is TGCGCCAGCAGCCCGAACCGGGACAGCCGCACAGATACGCAGTATTTT.

This clonotype was observed a handful of times. This chain links TRBV6-5 with TRBJ2-7; D remains unclear. Trimming stripped 2 bases from V and 2 bases from J, with 7 bases between. Germline-derived CDR1 and CDR2 are MNHEY and SVGAGI. The CDR3 is made up of 13 amino acids. DNA of the CDR3: TGTGCCAGCAGTTACGGGCCAACCTACGAGCAGTACTTC. Translating it yields CASSYGPTYEQYF.

V usage is TRBV7-3 and J usage is TRBJ2-3, with 15 positions matching TRBD2. CDR1 and CDR2 (germline): SGHTA, FQGTGA. The ends lost 4 bases at V and 5 bases at J; junction bases unmatched: 4. The CDR3 length is 16 residues. The CDR3 here is CASSSGLAGGKDTQYF. DNA for the CDR3: TGTGCCAGCAGCTCCGGACTAGCGGGAGGGAAAGATACGCAGTATTTT.

Relative to its sample, this clonotype is medium-sized (0.01 to 0.1%). This rearrangement joins TRBV5-1 to TRBJ2-1; D not resolved. The germline V gene has CDR1 SGHRS and CDR2 YFSETQ. This CDR3 is built from 15 residues. Trimming shortened V by 6 bases and J by 0 bases, and 13 bases separated the two germline ends. The chain's CDR3 is CASNAREASYNEQFF. CDR3 bases: TGCGCCAGCAACGCTCGCGAAGCCTCCTACAATGAGCAGTTCTTC.

This clonotype was counted between two and nine times. The chain carries TRBV11-3 and TRBJ2-1; TRBD2 agrees at 7 bases. The junction had 11 bases not matched to a gene; V was cut back by 4 bases and J by 5 bases. Germline CDR1 is SGHNT and CDR2 is YENEEA. The CDR3 is 16 amino acids. The CDR3 loop reads CASSSFFGGGHNEQFF. DNA for the CDR3: TGTGCCAGCAGCTCCTTTTTTGGCGGGGGTCACAATGAGCAGTTCTTC. Based on the CDR3 plus reference TRBV11-3 and TRBJ2-1, the full variable domain is EAGVVQSPRYKIIEKKQPVAFWCNPISGHNTLYWYLQNLGQGPELLIRYENEEAVDDSQLPKDRFSAERLKGVDSTLKIQPAELGDSAVYLCASSSFFGGGHNEQFFGPGTRLTVL.

This rearrangement joins TRBV5-1 to TRBJ2-3; 12 nucleotides line up with TRBD2. The V gene's germline CDR1 is SGHRS and CDR2 YFSETQ. The CDR3 is made up of 15 amino acids. V lost 1 base and J lost 6; bases outside the gene matches: 3. CDR3 bases: TGCGCCAGCAGCTTGCTAGCGGGAGGGCAGGATACGCAGTATTTT. This sequence encodes CASSLLAGGQDTQYF.

In its sample, this clonotype was seen once. At one of its ends the junction is not consistent with the germline gene, which may arise from a read error. The chain recombines TRBV6-1 with TRBJ2-1; weak D call: TRBD2 (6 bases). This CDR3 is built from 15 residues. Germline CDR1 MNHNS, CDR2 SASEGT. In DNA form, the CDR3 reads TGTGCCAGCAGTGAATGGAGCGGGCGCAGCGAGGAGCAGTTTTTC. This gives the protein CASSEWSGRSEEQFF.

This clonotype is medium-sized (0.01 to 0.1%) by share. This chain links TRBV27 with TRBJ2-5; D remains unclear. The CDR3 covers 13 residues. From germline, CDR1 is MNHEY and CDR2 SMNVEV (reference sequence). V lost 4 bases, J lost 0 bases, and 6 bases lay in between. The chain's CDR3 is CASSYGYQETQYF. CDR3 nucleotide sequence: TGTGCCAGCAGTTACGGATACCAAGAGACCCAGTACTTC.

This clonotype was picked up a small number of times. The rearrangement links TRBV14 to TRBJ2-3; D gene ambiguous. Germline CDR1 is SGHDN and CDR2 is FVKESK. The CDR3 extends over 14 amino acids. V lost 3 bases and J 1 base, leaving 8 bases between the germline ends. The CDR3 coding sequence is TGTGCCAGCAGCCATCCACTACGCACAGATACGCAGTATTTT. This sequence encodes CASSHPLRTDTQYF.

The chain uses TRBV9 and TRBJ2-1, with 9 bases fitting TRBD2. J was trimmed by 4 bases and V by 0 bases; bases with no gene match: 2. The CDR3 loop spans 15 amino acids. Germline V gene sequence: CDR1 SGDLS, CDR2 YYNGEE. The CDR3 sequence is CASSVELAGYNEQFF. The CDR3 nucleotides are TGTGCCAGCAGCGTAGAACTAGCGGGTTACAATGAGCAGTTCTTC.

This clonotype was seen more than once but under ten times. The chain is built from TRBV6-1 and TRBJ2-6; 11 bases are a match to TRBD1. Germline values: CDR1 MNHNS, CDR2 SASEGT. With 8 bases clipped from V and 0 bases from J, the junction kept 0 bases outside the gene matches. The CDR3 loop spans 15 amino acids. The CDR3 DNA reads TGTGCCAGCGGGACAGGGGGCTCTGGGGCCAACGTCCTGACTTTC. Protein product: CASGTGGSGANVLTF.

About this clonotype itself: The junction departs from the called germline gene at one end, perhaps through a read error. The chain links TRBV10-2 to TRBJ2-3; 8 bases are shared with TRBD1. The CDR3 covers 17 residues. Germline V lookup: CDR1 WSHSY, CDR2 SAAADI. CDR3 in amino acids: CASSEVKGGRGHDTQYF. In DNA form, the CDR3 reads TGCGCCAGCAGCGAGGTGAAAGGGGGCAGGGGGCACGACACGCAGTATTTC.

This clonotype was detected a few times. The chain employs TRBV20-1 and TRBJ2-1; 7 nucleotides match TRBD2. Matching the DNA end better, TRBJ2-7 makes the J call doubtful. This CDR3 has 14 amino acids. CDR1 and CDR2 from the germline V gene are DFQATT and SNEGSKA (reference sequence). CDR3 in amino acids: CSARVASGDRAQYF. The DNA for the CDR3 is TGCAGTGCTAGAGTGGCTAGCGGAGATCGAGCGCAGTACTTC.